One and the same sample provided the 11 T cell receptor beta chains below, sequenced in a study of identical twins. TCRdb recomputed calls from the 5' RACE reads with MiXCR, one row per CDR3 protein. The repertoire consists of 200,000 to 250,000 distinct CDR3 sequences, with 6.5% to 8% occurring once and the leading ten covering roughly 15%. The sample also formed part of further work on T cells expressing NK-cell markers.

Input material: CD8+ T cells sorted from blood. These receptors were obtained from a woman between 18 and 29 years old in good health.

The V gene is TRBV20-1, the J gene TRBJ2-7, with 7 bases aligning to TRBD1. This CDR3 spans 14 amino acids. CDR1 and CDR2 (germline): DFQATT, SNEGSKA (reference sequence). With 8 bases clipped from V and 3 bases from J, the junction kept 13 bases outside the gene matches. The CDR3 bases are TGCAGTTGCACCCTACAGGGGATGGGCTACGAGCAGTACTTC. It codes for CSCTLQGMGYEQYF.

This clonotype was observed a handful of times. This chain connects TRBV10-3 to TRBJ2-7, with D possibly being TRBD1 (6 bases). Trimming removed 7 bases from V and 3 bases from J, with 16 bases in between. Per germline, CDR1 ENHRY and CDR2 SYGVKD. The CDR3 length is 14 residues. CDR3 sequence (DNA): TGTGCCATCAAGCTACAGGGTACGGGCTACGAGCAGTACTTC. Translation: CAIKLQGTGYEQYF.

At least ten counts were recorded for this clonotype. In nucleotides, the CDR3 is TGTGCCAGCAGCTCCTCTTCCGGAGACCCCTACAATGAGCAGTTCTTC. Protein: CASSSSSGDPYNEQFF. This chain joins TRBV13 and TRBJ2-1; D is ambiguous. Trimming pared 4 bases from V and 2 bases from J, leaving 15 bases between. The CDR3 totals 16 residues. Germline values: CDR1 PRHDT, CDR2 FYEKMQ (reference sequence). The variable domain in full, with the rest retrieved from reference TRBV13 and TRBJ2-1, is AAGVIQSPRHLIKEKRETATLKCYPIPRHDTVYWYQQGPGQDPQFLISFYEKMQSDKGSIPDRFSAQQFSDYHSELNMSSLELGDSALYFCASSSSSGDPYNEQFFGPGTRLTVL.

V usage is TRBV7-2 and J usage is TRBJ2-2, with D unclear. Trimming took 7 bases from V and 5 from J, leaving 11 bases between them. CDR3 size: 13 residues. Germline lookup yields CDR1 SGHTA and CDR2 FQGNSA. The CDR3, as DNA: TGTGCCAGCAACAACTTCAATACCGGGGAGCTGTTTTTT. Translating gives CASNNFNTGELFF.

CDR3 coding DNA: TGTGCCAGCAGTTTATTAGGGGCAAGGATGGTTTACGAGCAGTACTTC. This translates into CASSLLGARMVYEQYF. The gene calls are TRBV27 and TRBJ2-7; TRBD1 might be the D (5 bases). Germline lookup yields CDR1 MNHEY and CDR2 SMNVEV (reference sequence). The V end lost 1 base, the J end lost 4 bases, and 17 bases lay between the germline ends. The CDR3 contains 16 residues.

This clonotype was detected ten times or more. The chain is built from TRBV6-4 and TRBJ2-3; D perhaps matches TRBD2 (7 bases). Germline V CDR1 and CDR2: MRHNA, SNTAGT. With 2 bases removed from V and 3 bases from J, the gap between germline ends came to 15 bases. The CDR3 is made up of 16 amino acids. The CDR3 DNA is TGTGCCAGCAGTGACCCCCCGGGGGGACAAACAGATACGCAGTATTTT. Translation gives CASSDPPGGQTDTQYF.

This clonotype was seen ten or more times. The chain joins TRBV7-9 to TRBJ2-5; D is unresolved. Trimming cost V 1 base and J 4 bases, with 4 bases left between them. This CDR3 spans 12 amino acids. Germline V CDR1 and CDR2: SEHNR, FQNEAQ (reference sequence). The chain's CDR3 is CASSLDRETQYF. The CDR3 region has the DNA TGTGCCAGCAGCTTAGATCGAGAGACCCAGTACTTC.

The sample holds many counts of this clonotype. This chain links TRBV9 with TRBJ2-4, with TRBD1 matching 7 bases. This CDR3 spans 19 amino acids. V lost 3 bases to trimming and J lost 0 bases; unmatched junction nucleotides: 15. Germline-derived CDR1 and CDR2 are SGDLS and YYNGEE. Here the CDR3 reads CASSAGTGTDRLAKNIQYF. In DNA, the CDR3 is TGTGCCAGCAGCGCGGGAACCGGGACAGATAGGCTAGCCAAAAACATTCAGTACTTC.

J is TRBJ2-7 and V is TRBV27; D gene unclear. V was pared by 6 bases and J by 6 bases, with 9 bases between. Germline V gene lookup returns CDR1 MNHEY and CDR2 SMNVEV (reference sequence). The CDR3 runs to 11 residues. The CDR3 loop reads CASRTPGEQYF. The CDR3 nucleotides read TGTGCCAGCAGGACCCCCGGCGAGCAGTACTTC.

The chain employs TRBV11-2 and TRBJ1-2, with 7 bases identical to TRBD1. J was trimmed by 7 bases and V by 3 bases; bases with no gene match: 2. Germline-derived CDR1 and CDR2 are SGHAT and FQNNGV. There are 12 residues in the CDR3. The CDR3 bases are TGTGCCAGCAGCTTTTACAGGGGTGGCTACACCTTC. It translates to CASSFYRGGYTF.

Here the CDR3 reads CSARVVGSGNEQFF. The CDR3 DNA follows: TGCAGTGCTAGAGTAGTCGGGAGCGGCAATGAGCAGTTCTTC. This chain uses TRBV20-1 with TRBJ2-1; D is perhaps TRBD2 (6 bases). This CDR3 has 14 amino acids. Germline values: CDR1 DFQATT, CDR2 SNEGSKA (reference sequence). V dropped 1 base and J dropped 6 bases, with 13 bases sitting between them.